The 15 T cell receptor beta chains reported below all come from one sample, sequenced in a study of T cells in Graves' hyperthyroidism and ophthalmopathy. TCR beta CDR3 regions were amplified from RNA. Initially, a first-round RT-PCR of the TCR CDR3 employed the HTBI primer set. MiXCR, applied by TCRdb to the multiplex PCR reads, yields one record per CDR3 protein. The profile shows 500,000 to 650,000 distinct CDR3 sequences, 46% of them singletons. Sequenced sample: peripheral blood or thyroid tissue (not recorded which). The receptors were sampled from an adult woman with Graves' disease, either hyperthyroidism or ophthalmopathy (not recorded which).

On this clonotype itself: A read error is likely, as this CDR3 ends without the conserved phenylalanine or tryptophan. The limits of the CDR3 on the DNA are not certain, so only TCRdb's listed CDR3 is given. The genes are TRBV9 and TRBJ2-5. The CDR3 numbers 9 amino acids, ends counted. Looked up from germline, CDR1 is SGDLS and CDR2 is YYNGEE. CDR3: CASSVIAQT.

In this sample, this clonotype turned up many times. The chain joins TRBV20-1 to TRBJ1-5, with TRBD1 matching 9 bases. V gave up 1 base and J gave up 5 bases; unmatched junction bases: 3. The CDR3 has 14 amino acids. Germline CDR1 is DFQATT and CDR2 is SNEGSKA (reference sequence). The CDR3 nucleotides read TGCAGTGCTAGAGGGGACAGGGACCATCAGCCCCAGCATTTT. It is translated as CSARGDRDHQPQHF.

The chain links TRBV2 to TRBJ1-5, with 8 bases identical to TRBD1. The CDR3 consists of 15 residues. J lost 4 bases, V lost 6 bases, and 8 bases had no gene match. In germline, CDR1 is SNHLY, CDR2 FYNNEI. DNA of the CDR3: TGTGCCAGCAGAGGTCCCAGGGGGCAAAATCAGCCCCAGCATTTT. Its protein product is CASRGPRGQNQPQHF.

As regards this clonotype: A much more abundant neighbour one base away suggests this may be a read error. The chain uses TRBV10-2 and TRBJ1-1, with D unclear. Germline V gene sequence: CDR1 WSHSY, CDR2 SAAADI. CDR3 length: 11 amino acids. CDR3 loop: CSSRQNTEAFF. In nucleotides, the CDR3 is TGTTCCAGCAGACAGAACACTGAAGCTTTCTTT.

This rearrangement joins TRBV9 to TRBJ1-1; D uncertain. CDR1 and CDR2 from the germline V gene are SGDLS and YYNGEE. V dropped 1 base and J dropped 3 bases, with 10 bases sitting between them. The CDR3 has 14 residues. The CDR3: CASSVWSDYTEAFF. CDR3 DNA sequence: TGTGCCAGCAGCGTATGGTCTGATTACACTGAAGCTTTCTTT. Full variable domain (remainder filled in from reference TRBV9 and TRBJ1-1): DSGVTQTPKHLITATGQRVTLRCSPRSGDLSVYWYQQSLDQGLQFLIQYYNGEERAKGNILERFSAQQFPDLHSELNLSSLELGDSALYFCASSVWSDYTEAFFGQGTRLTVV.

This clonotype appeared once. V and J are TRBV29-1 and TRBJ2-5; D may be TRBD2 (6 bases). The V gene's germline CDR1 is SQVTM and CDR2 ANQGSEA. The CDR3 totals 13 residues. V was pared by 4 bases and J by 7 bases, with 16 bases between. CDR3 DNA: TGCAGCGTTGTTCGGGACTCCAGCGGGACCCAGTACTTC. As protein: CSVVRDSSGTQYF.

This clonotype was seen repeatedly, ten times or more. The V and J genes are TRBV14 and TRBJ2-5, with 10 bases identical to TRBD2. CDR3 length: 14 residues. V dropped 5 bases and J dropped 5; count of bases not matched to a gene: 5. CDR1 is SGHDN and CDR2 is FVKESK in the germline V gene. The CDR3 coding sequence is TGTGCCAGCAGCATATCTAGCGGGAGTGAGACCCAGTACTTC. Its translation: CASSISSGSETQYF.

The chain is built from TRBV29-1 and TRBJ1-5; D perhaps matches TRBD1 (5 bases). The germline V gene has CDR1 SQVTM and CDR2 ANQGSEA. Trimming cost V 4 bases and J 7 bases, with 14 bases left between them. The CDR3 sequence is 13 residues long. CDR3 sequence: CSVASGTQQPQHF. The CDR3 coding sequence is TGCAGCGTTGCATCGGGGACTCAGCAGCCCCAGCATTTT.

The V and J genes are TRBV12-3 or TRBV12-4 and TRBJ1-1, with D perhaps TRBD1 (6 bases). Trimming stripped 6 bases from V and 6 bases from J, with 20 bases between. This CDR3 is built from 15 residues. The CDR3 loop reads CASRGGGAWGAEAFF. Written as DNA, the CDR3 is TGTGCCAGCAGAGGGGGAGGGGCGTGGGGTGCTGAAGCTTTCTTT.

J is TRBJ1-2 and V is TRBV7-9, with 8 positions matching TRBD1. In germline, CDR1 is SEHNR, CDR2 FQNEAQ (reference sequence). The J segment lost 2 bases and the V segment lost 1 base, leaving 3 bases of the junction unmatched. CDR3 size: 15 residues. The CDR3 loop is CASSLEAGGNYGYTF. CDR3 in DNA: TGTGCCAGCAGCTTAGAGGCAGGGGGCAACTATGGCTACACCTTC.

V gene TRBV24-1 combines with J gene TRBJ2-5, with 8 bases fitting TRBD1. The ends lost 4 bases at V and 1 base at J; junction bases unmatched: 4. The CDR3 runs 15 residues. CDR1 is KGHDR, CDR2 SFDVKD, per germline. The CDR3 loop is CATSDQTGGQETQYF. DNA of the CDR3: TGTGCCACCAGTGACCAAACAGGGGGCCAAGAGACCCAGTACTTC.

This chain connects TRBV10-3 to TRBJ2-7, with TRBD2 identical over 12 bases. V was pared by 0 bases and J by 3 bases, with 3 bases of the junction left unmatched. The germline CDR1 and CDR2 sequences are ENHRY and SYGVKD. This CDR3 comprises 16 residues. CDR3 bases: TGTGCCATCAGTGAGTCCGCGGGACTAGCGGGCTACGAGCAGTACTTC. This encodes CAISESAGLAGYEQYF.

This clonotype was observed many times. This chain connects TRBV5-5 to TRBJ2-5; 7 bases agree with TRBD1. The CDR3 consists of 13 residues. The J segment lost 5 bases and the V segment lost 3 bases, leaving 4 bases of the junction unmatched. The germline CDR1 and CDR2 sequences are SGHKS and YYEKEE (reference sequence). CDR3: CASSSWGQETQYF. CDR3 coding DNA: TGTGCCAGCAGCTCCTGGGGACAGGAGACCCAGTACTTC.

The chain links TRBV20-1 to TRBJ1-6, with D perhaps matching TRBD1 (5 bases). The CDR3 totals 13 residues. Germline loops: CDR1 DFQATT, CDR2 SNEGSKA (reference sequence). Trimming removed 7 bases at V and 7 bases at J, with 14 bases between. This chain's CDR3 is CSVKVRGNSPLHF. Here the CDR3 DNA reads TGCAGTGTTAAAGTACGGGGCAATTCACCCCTCCACTTT.

The J gene is TRBJ1-3, the V gene TRBV7-8, with a weak D call TRBD1 (6 bases). The length of the CDR3 is 16 residues. Trimming shortened V by 5 bases and J by 6 bases, and 20 bases separated the two germline ends. Germline CDR1 is SGHVS and CDR2 is FQNEAQ. CDR3 loop: CASSVGGRQDSNTIYF. CDR3 nucleotide sequence: TGTGCCAGCAGCGTTGGGGGAAGACAGGATTCAAACACCATATATTTT. The entire variable domain, with the rest obtained from reference TRBV7-8 and TRBJ1-3, is as follows: GAGVSQSPRYKVAKRGQDVALRCDPISGHVSLFWYQQALGQGPEFLTYFQNEAQLDKSGLPSDRFFAERPEGSVSTLKIQRTQQEDSAVYLCASSVGGRQDSNTIYFGEGSWLTVV.